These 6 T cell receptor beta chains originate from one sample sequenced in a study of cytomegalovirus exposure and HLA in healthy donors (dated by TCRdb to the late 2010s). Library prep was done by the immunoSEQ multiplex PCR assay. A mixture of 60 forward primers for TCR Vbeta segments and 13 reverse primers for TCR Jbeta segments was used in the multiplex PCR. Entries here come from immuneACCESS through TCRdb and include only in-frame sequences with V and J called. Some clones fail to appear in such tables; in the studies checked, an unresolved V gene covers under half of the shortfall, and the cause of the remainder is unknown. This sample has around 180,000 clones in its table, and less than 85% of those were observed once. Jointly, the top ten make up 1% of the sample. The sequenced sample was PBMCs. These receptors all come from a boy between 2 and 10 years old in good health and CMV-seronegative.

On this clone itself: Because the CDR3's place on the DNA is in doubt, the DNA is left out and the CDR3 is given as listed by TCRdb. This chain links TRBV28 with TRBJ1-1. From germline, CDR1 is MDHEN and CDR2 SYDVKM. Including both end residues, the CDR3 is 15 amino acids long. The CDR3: CASSFGAGGNTEAFF.

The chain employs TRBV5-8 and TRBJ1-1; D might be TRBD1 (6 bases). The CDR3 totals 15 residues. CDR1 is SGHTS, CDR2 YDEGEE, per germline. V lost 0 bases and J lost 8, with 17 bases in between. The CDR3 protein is CASSLGQALETEAFF. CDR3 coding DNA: TGTGCCAGCAGCTTGGGACAGGCCCTGGAAACGGAAGCTTTCTTT.

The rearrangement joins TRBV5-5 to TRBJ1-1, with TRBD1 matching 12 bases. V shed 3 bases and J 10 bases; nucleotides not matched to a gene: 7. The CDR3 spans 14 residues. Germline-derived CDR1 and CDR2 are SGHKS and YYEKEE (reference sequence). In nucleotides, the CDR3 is TGTGCCAGCAGCTCCGGGACAGGGGGCAGGAGAGCTTTCTTT. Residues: CASSSGTGGRRAFF.

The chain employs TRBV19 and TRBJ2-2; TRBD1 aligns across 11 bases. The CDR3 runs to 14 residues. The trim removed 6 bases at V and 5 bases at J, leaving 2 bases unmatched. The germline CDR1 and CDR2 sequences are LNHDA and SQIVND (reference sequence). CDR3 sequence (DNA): TGTGCCAGTAGGGGGACAGGGGGTACCGGGGAGCTGTTTTTT. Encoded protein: CASRGTGGTGELFF.

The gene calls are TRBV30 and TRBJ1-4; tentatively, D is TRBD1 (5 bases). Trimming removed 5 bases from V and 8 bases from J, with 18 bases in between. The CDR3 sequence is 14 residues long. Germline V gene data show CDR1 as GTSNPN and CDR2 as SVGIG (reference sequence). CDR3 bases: TGTGCCTGGGCGCTTGGGGCAGGGTTCGAAAAACTGTTTTTT. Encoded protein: CAWALGAGFEKLFF.

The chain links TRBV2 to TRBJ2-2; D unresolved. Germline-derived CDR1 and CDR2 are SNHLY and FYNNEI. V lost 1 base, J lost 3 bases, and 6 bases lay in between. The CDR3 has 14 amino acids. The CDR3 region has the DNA TGTGCCAGCAGTGAAGATGGCTACACCGGGGAGCTGTTTTTT. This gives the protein CASSEDGYTGELFF.